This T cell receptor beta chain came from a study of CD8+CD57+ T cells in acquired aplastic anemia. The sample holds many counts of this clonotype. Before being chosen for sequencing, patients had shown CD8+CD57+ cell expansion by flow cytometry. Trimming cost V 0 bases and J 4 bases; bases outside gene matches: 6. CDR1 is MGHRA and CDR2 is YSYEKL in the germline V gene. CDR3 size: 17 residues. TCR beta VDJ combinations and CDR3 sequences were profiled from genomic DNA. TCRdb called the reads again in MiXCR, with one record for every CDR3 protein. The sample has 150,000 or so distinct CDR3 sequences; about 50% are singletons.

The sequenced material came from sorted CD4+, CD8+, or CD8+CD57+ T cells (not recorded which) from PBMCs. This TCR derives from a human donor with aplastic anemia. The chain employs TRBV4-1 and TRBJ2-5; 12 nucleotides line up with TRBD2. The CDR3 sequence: CASSQETSGREGETQYF. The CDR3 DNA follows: TGCGCCAGCAGCCAAGAGACTAGCGGGAGAGAGGGAGAGACCCAGTACTTC.